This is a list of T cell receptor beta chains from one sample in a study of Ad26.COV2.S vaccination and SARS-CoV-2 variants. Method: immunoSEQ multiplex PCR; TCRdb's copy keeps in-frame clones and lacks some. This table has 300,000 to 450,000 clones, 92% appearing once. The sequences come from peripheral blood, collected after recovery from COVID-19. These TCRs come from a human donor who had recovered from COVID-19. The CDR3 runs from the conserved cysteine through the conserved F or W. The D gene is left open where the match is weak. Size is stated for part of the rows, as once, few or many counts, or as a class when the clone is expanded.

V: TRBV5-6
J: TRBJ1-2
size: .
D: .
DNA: TGTGCCAGCAGTAGGGAATACGACTATGGCTACACCTTC
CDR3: CASSREYDYGYTF

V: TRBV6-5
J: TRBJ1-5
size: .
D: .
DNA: TGTGCCAGCACCCATGATGTGGGGAGCAATCAGCCCCAGCATTTT
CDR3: CASTHDVGSNQPQHF

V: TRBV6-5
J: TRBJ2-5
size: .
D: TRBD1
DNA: TGTGCCAGCAGTCCCGGGACAGGGAAAGGGGAGACCCAGTACTTC
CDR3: CASSPGTGKGETQYF

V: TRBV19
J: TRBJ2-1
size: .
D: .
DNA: TGTGCCAGTAGGGGGCTGGGCAATGAGCAGTTCTTC
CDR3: CASRGLGNEQFF

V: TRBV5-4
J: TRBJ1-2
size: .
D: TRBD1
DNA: TGTGCCAGCAGTCCTGGACAGGGAAACGGCTACACCTTC
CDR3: CASSPGQGNGYTF

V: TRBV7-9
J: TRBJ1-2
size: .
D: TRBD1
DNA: TGTGCCAGCAGCTTCGGTCGGGACAGGGCTGGTCATGGCTACACCTTC
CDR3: CASSFGRDRAGHGYTF

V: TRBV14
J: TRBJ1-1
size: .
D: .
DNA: TGTGCCAGCAGCCAGAGGAGTGCTGGAGGGAACACTGAAGCTTTCTTT
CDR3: CASSQRSAGGNTEAFF

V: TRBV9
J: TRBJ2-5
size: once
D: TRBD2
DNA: TGTGCCAGCAGCGACGCTAGCGGGGGGACACAAGAGACCCAGTACTTC
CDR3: CASSDASGGTQETQYF

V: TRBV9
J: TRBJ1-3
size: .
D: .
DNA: TGTGCCAGCAGCGGGCCTGGTCCCGGAAACACCATATATTTT
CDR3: CASSGPGPGNTIYF

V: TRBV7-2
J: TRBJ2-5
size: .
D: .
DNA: TGTGCCAGCAGCTCGTTTCTGGGGGGCTCGCAAGAGACCCAGTACTTC
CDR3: CASSSFLGGSQETQYF

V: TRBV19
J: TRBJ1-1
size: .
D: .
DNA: TGTGCCAGTAGTATTCAGGGGAACACTGAAGCTTTCTTT
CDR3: CASSIQGNTEAFF

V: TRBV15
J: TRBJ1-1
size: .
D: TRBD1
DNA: TGTGCCACCAGCAGAGATCTTTTGGGGACAGGGCTAGAAGCTTTCTTT
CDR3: CATSRDLLGTGLEAFF

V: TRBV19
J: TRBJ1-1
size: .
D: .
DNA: TGTGCCAGTAGTATCGGCAGGATAAACACTGAAGCTTTCTTT
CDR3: CASSIGRINTEAFF

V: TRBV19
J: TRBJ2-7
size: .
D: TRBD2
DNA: TGTGCCAGTGCCCCTGGCAGCGGGGAGACCTACGAGCAGTACTTC
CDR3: CASAPGSGETYEQYF

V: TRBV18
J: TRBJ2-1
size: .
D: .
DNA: TGTGCCAGCTCACCGCTAGCGTCGGGGGGACAGGAGCAGTTCTTC
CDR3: CASSPLASGGQEQFF

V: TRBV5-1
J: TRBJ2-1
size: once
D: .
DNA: TGCGCCAGCAGCTTGGACAGGGATGAGCAGTTCTTC
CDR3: CASSLDRDEQFF

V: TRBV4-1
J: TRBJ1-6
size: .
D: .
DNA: TGCGCCAGCAGCCAGGGGAATTCACCCCTCCACTTT
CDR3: CASSQGNSPLHF

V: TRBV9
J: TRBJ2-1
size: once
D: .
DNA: TGTGCCAGCAGCCCCAGGGGAATCGACAATGAGCAGTTCTTC
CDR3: CASSPRGIDNEQFF

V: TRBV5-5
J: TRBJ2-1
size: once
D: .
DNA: TGTGCCAGCAGCTTGGGTTCCTACTCCTACAATGAGCAGTTCTTC
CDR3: CASSLGSYSYNEQFF

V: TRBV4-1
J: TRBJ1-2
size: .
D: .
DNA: TGCGCCAGCAGCCAAATAGGGGGATCCTATGGCTACACCTTC
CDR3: CASSQIGGSYGYTF